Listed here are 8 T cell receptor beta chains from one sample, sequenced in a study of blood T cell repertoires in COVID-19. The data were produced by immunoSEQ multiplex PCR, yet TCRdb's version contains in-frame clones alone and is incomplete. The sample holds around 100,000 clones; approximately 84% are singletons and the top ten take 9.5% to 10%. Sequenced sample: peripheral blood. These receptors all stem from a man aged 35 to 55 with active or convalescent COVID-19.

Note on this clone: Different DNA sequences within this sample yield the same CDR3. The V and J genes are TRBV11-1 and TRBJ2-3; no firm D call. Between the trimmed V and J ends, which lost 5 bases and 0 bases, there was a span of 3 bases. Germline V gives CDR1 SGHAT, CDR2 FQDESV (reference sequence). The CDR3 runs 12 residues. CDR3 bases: TGTGCCAGCAGCCCGAGCACAGATACGCAGTATTTT. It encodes CASSPSTDTQYF.

In DNA, the CDR3 is TGCAGCGTTACGAACGGGGGCGAGCAGTACTTC. As protein: CSVTNGGEQYF. The chain is built from TRBV29-1 and TRBJ2-7; TRBD2 is a possible D gene (6 bases). Germline V CDR1 and CDR2: SQVTM, ANQGSEA. V lost 5 bases to trimming and J lost 6 bases, with 11 bases between them. The CDR3 runs to 11 residues.

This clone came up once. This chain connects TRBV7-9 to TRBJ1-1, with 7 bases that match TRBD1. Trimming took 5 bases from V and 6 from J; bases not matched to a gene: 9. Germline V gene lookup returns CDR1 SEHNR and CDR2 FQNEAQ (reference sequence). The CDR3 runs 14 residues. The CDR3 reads CASSPRQGAAEAFF. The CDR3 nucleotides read TGTGCCAGCAGCCCCAGACAGGGTGCCGCTGAAGCTTTCTTT.

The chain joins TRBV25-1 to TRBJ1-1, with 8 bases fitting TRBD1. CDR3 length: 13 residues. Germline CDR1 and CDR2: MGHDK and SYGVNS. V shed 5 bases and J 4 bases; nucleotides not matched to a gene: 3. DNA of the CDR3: TGTGCCAGCAGTCGACAGGGGTCCACTGAAGCTTTCTTT. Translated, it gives CASSRQGSTEAFF.

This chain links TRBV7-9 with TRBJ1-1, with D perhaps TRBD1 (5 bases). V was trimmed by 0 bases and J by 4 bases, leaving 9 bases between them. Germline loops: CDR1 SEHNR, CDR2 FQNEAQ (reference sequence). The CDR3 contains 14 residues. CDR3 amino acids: CASSLAGGGTEAFF. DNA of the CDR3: TGTGCCAGCAGCTTAGCGGGCGGGGGCACTGAAGCTTTCTTT.

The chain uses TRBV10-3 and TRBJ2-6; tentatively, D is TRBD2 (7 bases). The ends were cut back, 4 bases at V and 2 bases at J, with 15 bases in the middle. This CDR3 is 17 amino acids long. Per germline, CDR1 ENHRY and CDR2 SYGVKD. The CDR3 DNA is TGTGCCATCAGTGGAGGACAGCGGGATCCTGGGGCCAACGTCCTGACTTTC. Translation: CAISGGQRDPGANVLTF.

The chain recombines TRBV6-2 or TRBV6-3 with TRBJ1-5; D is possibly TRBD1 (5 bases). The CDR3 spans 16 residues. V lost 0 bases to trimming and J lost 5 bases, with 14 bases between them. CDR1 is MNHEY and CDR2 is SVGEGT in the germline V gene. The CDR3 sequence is CASSYSIRQSDQPQHF. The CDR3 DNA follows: TGTGCCAGCAGTTACTCGATAAGACAGAGCGATCAGCCCCAGCATTTT.

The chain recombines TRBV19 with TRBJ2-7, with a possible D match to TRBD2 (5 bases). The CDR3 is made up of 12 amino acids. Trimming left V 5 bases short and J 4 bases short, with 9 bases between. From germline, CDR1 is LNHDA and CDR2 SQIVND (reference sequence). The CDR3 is CASSSGIYEQYF. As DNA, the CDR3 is TGTGCCAGTAGTTCGGGGATATACGAGCAGTACTTC.